This TCR beta chain was recorded in a study of a mutant IDH1 vaccine in newly diagnosed glioma. Study in general: First vaccine doses came 4-6 weeks after radiotherapy alone, or with temozolomide cycles. Prior therapy was radiotherapy, temozolomide, or both; most received both. Points from the study as a whole: Of all patients, approximately 93% showed vaccine-induced immune responses.

Germline V gene sequence: CDR1 SGHNT, CDR2 YYREEE (reference sequence). V was shortened by 1 base and J by 1 base, with 16 bases between the two germline ends. This CDR3 is built from 17 residues. Generated by immunoSEQ multiplex PCR, the TCRdb table keeps only in-frame clones and is missing some. The sample holds roughly 60,000 clones, around 80% seen once. Time point reported: week 5, during vaccination. The content of each vaccine dose was 300 ug of mutant IDH1 20-mer peptide, and topical imiquimod accompanied it. Astrocytomas found in donors were new, WHO grade 3 or 4, IDH1-mutant and ATRX-lost. Comments on this clone: Its antigen remains unknown.

The sequence derives from a woman aged 45-65 years with glioma. Sequencing was performed on PBMCs, taken from a glioma patient whose treatment included an IDH1 peptide vaccine. This chain uses TRBV5-4 with TRBJ2-3; D may be TRBD2 (5 bases). The chain's CDR3 is CASSLPYGVAGTDTQYF. CDR3 in DNA: TGTGCCAGCAGCTTGCCGTACGGGGTAGCCGGCACAGATACGCAGTATTTT. Full variable domain (remainder filled in from reference TRBV5-4 and TRBJ2-3): ETGVTQSPTHLIKTRGQQVTLRCSSQSGHNTVSWYQQALGQGPQFIFQYYREEENGRGNFPPRFSGLQFPNYSSELNVNALELDDSALYLCASSLPYGVAGTDTQYFGPGTRLTVL.